The present T cell receptor (beta chain) was sequenced within a study of T cell responses to AZD1222 COVID-19 vaccine. Here immunoSEQ multiplex PCR was the method, and the copy in TCRdb shows in-frame clones only, minus some. The repertoire includes 120,000 to 150,000 clones, 89% of them detected once, and about 2.7% sits in the top ten. The V and J ends lost 3 bases and 4 bases, in that order; junction bases with no gene match: 3. This CDR3 contains 13 residues. Germline lookup yields CDR1 KGHSH and CDR2 LQKENI. The source was peripheral blood, collected on day 0 of AZD1222 vaccination. The chain carries TRBV18 and TRBJ2-7; TRBD1 agrees at 7 bases. The source is an adult in good health. The CDR3 DNA reads as TGTGCCAGCTCACCCGGACAGGAATACGAGCAGTACTTC. The encoded protein is CASSPGQEYEQYF.